What follows are 5 T cell receptor beta chains derived from one specimen sequenced in a study of blood T cell repertoires in COVID-19 (dated by TCRdb to 2019 to 2021). The library relied on the immunoSEQ multiplex PCR assay. TCRdb took over this immuneACCESS table, retaining in-frame rearrangements with V and J assigned. Such tables are incomplete; in checked studies, under half of the missing clones stem from an unresolved V gene, and the remainder is unexplained. The sample yields over 150,000 clones; more than 70% were counted once. Roughly an eighth of the sample rests with the top ten. Sequenced: peripheral blood. The receptors come from a young man with active or convalescent COVID-19.

The chain couples TRBV6-5 to TRBJ1-2; 9 bases map to TRBD1. CDR1 is MNHEY and CDR2 is SVGAGI in the germline V gene. The V segment lost 8 bases and the J segment 6 bases; nucleotides outside the gene matches: 4. The CDR3 spans 12 residues. The CDR3 DNA is TGTGCCAGCCAGGACAGGGGTAATGGCTACACCTTC. Translating it yields CASQDRGNGYTF.

This clone was detected ten times or more. This chain connects TRBV10-3 to TRBJ2-7; 7 bases are shared with TRBD1. CDR3 size: 13 residues. CDR1 ENHRY and CDR2 SYGVKD come from the germline V gene. After removal of 6 bases from V and 7 bases from J, the junction contained 9 bases not matched to a gene. The CDR3 bases are TGTGCCATCAGCGACGGGACAGTCTGGGAGCAGTACTTC. It yields the protein CAISDGTVWEQYF.

The J gene is TRBJ1-2, the V gene TRBV12-3 or TRBV12-4; tentative D call: TRBD1 (5 bases). V shed 2 bases and J shed 4 bases, with 8 bases lying between them. The CDR3 length is 13 residues. CDR3 loop: CASSLTDSYGYTF. Written as DNA, the CDR3 is TGTGCCAGCAGTTTAACCGACAGCTATGGCTACACCTTC.

V is TRBV20-1 and J is TRBJ1-1; no firm D call. V dropped 1 base and J dropped 8 bases, with 5 bases sitting between them. Germline assignment: CDR1 DFQATT and CDR2 SNEGSKA (reference sequence). This CDR3 region has 10 residues. Here the CDR3 reads CSARGAEAFF. The CDR3 DNA sequence: TGCAGTGCTAGAGGGGCCGAAGCTTTCTTT.

The V call is TRBV4-1, the J call TRBJ2-5; 9 positions match TRBD2. V lost 0 bases and J lost 0; bases outside the gene matches: 8. The CDR3 contains 18 residues. In germline, CDR1 is MGHRA, CDR2 YSYEKL. The CDR3 sequence is CASSQEWASGVNQETQYF. The CDR3 region has the DNA TGCGCCAGCAGCCAAGAATGGGCTAGCGGGGTGAACCAAGAGACCCAGTACTTC.